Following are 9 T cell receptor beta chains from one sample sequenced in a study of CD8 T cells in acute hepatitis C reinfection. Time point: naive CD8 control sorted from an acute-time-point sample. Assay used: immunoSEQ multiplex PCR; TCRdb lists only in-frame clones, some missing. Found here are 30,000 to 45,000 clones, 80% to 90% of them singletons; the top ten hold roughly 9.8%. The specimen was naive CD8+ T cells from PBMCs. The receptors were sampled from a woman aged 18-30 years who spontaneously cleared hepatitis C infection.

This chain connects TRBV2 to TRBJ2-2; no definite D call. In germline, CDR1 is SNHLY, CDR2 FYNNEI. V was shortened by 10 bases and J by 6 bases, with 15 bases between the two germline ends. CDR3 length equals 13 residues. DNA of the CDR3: TGTGCCACCCCTAGGAGCGCGTCCGGGGAGCTGTTTTTT. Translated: CATPRSASGELFF.

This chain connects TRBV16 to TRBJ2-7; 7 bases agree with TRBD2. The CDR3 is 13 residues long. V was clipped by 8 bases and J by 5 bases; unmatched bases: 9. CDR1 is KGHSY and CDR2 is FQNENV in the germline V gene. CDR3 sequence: CASGIAGGHEQYF. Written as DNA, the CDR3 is TGTGCCAGCGGGATAGCGGGCGGGCACGAGCAGTACTTC.

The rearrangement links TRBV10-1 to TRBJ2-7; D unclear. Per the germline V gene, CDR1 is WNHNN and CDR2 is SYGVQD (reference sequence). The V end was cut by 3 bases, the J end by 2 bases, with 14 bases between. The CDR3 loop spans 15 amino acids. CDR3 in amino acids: CASSETADYPYEQYF. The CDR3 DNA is TGCGCCAGCAGTGAAACGGCGGATTACCCCTACGAGCAGTACTTC.

The CDR3 is CASRAGYEQYF. The CDR3 DNA follows: TGTGCCAGCAGGGCGGGCTACGAGCAGTACTTC. The V call is TRBV6-5, the J call TRBJ2-7; weak D call: TRBD2 (5 bases). CDR1 is MNHEY and CDR2 is SVGAGI in the germline V gene. The V end was cut by 6 bases, the J end by 3 bases, with 6 bases between. The CDR3 has 11 amino acids.

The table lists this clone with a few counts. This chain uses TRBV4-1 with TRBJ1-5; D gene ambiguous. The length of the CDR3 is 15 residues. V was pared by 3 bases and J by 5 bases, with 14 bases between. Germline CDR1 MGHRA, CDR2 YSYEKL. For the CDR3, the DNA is TGCGCCAGCAGCCAGGTTTGGGAACTCGATCAGCCCCAGCATTTT. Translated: CASSQVWELDQPQHF.

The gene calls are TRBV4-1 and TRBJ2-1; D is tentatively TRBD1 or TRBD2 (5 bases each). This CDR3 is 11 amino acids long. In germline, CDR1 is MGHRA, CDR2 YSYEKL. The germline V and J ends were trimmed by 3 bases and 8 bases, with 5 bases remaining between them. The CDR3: CASSQGDEQFF. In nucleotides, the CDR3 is TGCGCCAGCAGCCAGGGGGATGAGCAGTTCTTC.

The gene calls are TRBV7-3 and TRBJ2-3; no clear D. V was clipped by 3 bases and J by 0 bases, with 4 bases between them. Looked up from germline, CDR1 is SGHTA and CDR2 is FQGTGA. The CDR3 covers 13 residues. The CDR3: CASSFYSTDTQYF. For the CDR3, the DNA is TGTGCCAGCAGCTTTTATAGCACAGATACGCAGTATTTT. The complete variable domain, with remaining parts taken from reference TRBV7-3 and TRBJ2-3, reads GAGVSQTPSNKVTEKGKYVELRCDPISGHTALYWYRQSLGQGPEFLIYFQGTGAADDSGLPNDRFFAVRPEGSVSTLKIQRTERGDSAVYLCASSFYSTDTQYFGPGTRLTVL.

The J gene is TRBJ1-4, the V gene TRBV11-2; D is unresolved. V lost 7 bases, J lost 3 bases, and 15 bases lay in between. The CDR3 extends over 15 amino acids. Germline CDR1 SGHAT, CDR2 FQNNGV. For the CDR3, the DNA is TGTGCCAGCACCCCAACGGAAGTAGCTAATGAAAAACTGTTTTTT. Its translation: CASTPTEVANEKLFF.

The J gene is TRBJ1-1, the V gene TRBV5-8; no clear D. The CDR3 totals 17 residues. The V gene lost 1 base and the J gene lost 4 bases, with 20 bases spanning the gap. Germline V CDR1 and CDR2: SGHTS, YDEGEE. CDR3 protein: CASSLQFTSPQSTEAFF. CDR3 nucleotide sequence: TGTGCCAGCAGCTTGCAATTCACTTCCCCTCAAAGCACTGAAGCTTTCTTT.